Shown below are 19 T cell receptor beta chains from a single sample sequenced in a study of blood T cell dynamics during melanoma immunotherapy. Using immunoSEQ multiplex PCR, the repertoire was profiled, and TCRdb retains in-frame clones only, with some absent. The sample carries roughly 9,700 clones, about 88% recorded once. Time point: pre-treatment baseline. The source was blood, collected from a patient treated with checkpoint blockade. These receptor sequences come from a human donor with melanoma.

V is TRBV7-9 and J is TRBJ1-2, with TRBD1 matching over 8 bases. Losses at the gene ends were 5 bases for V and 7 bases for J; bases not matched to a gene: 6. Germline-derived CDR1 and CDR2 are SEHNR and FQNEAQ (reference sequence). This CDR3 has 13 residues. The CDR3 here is CASSITGGAGYTF. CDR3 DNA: TGTGCCAGCAGCATAACAGGGGGGGCTGGCTACACCTTC.

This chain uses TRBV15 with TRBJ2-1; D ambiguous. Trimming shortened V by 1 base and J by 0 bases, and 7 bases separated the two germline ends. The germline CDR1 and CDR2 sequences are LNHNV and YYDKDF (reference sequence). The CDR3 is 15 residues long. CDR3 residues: CATSRVPVSYNEQFF. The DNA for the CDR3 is TGTGCCACCAGCAGAGTGCCGGTCTCCTACAATGAGCAGTTCTTC. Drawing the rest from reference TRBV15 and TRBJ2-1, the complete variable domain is DAMVIQNPRYQVTQFGKPVTLSCSQTLNHNVMYWYQQKSSQAPKLLFHYYDKDFNNEADTPDNFQSRRPNTSFCFLDIRSPGLGDTAMYLCATSRVPVSYNEQFFGPGTRLTVL.

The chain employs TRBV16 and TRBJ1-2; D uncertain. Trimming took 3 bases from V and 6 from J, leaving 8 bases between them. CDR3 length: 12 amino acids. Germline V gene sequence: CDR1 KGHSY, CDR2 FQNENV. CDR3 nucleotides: TGTGCCAGCAGCCACGGGCGAGATGGCTACACCTTC. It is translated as CASSHGRDGYTF.

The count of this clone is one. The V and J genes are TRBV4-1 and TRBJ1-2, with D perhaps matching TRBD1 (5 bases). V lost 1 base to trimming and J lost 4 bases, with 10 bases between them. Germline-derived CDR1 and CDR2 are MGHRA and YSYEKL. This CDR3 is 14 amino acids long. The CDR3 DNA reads TGCGCCAGCAGCCAAGCGGCCAGGGTCTATGGCTACACCTTC. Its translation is CASSQAARVYGYTF.

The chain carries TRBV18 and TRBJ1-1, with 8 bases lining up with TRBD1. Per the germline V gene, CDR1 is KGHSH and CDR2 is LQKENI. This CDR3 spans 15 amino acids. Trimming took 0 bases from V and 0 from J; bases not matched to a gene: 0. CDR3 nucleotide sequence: TGTGCCAGCTCACCACCGGACAGGGTGAACACTGAAGCTTTCTTT. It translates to CASSPPDRVNTEAFF. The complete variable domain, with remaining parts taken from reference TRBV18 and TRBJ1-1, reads NAGVMQNPRHLVRRRGQEARLRCSPMKGHSHVYWYRQLPEEGLKFMVYLQKENIIDESGMPKERFSAEFPKEGPSILRIQQVVRGDSAAYFCASSPPDRVNTEAFFGQGTRLTVV.

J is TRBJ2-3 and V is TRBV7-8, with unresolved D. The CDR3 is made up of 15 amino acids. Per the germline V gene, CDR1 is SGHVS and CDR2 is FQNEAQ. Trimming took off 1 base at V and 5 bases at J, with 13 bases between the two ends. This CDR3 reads CASSLEEPMIDTQYF. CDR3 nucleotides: TGTGCCAGCAGCTTAGAGGAGCCCATGATAGATACGCAGTATTTT.

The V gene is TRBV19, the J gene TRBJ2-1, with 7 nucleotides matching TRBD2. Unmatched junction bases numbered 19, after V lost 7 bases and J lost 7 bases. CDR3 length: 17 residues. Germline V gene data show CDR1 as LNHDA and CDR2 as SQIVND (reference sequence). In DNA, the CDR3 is TGTGCCAGTACTGCCCCTCCTTCCCAGGGAGGGAAGAATGAGCAGTTCTTC. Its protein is CASTAPPSQGGKNEQFF.

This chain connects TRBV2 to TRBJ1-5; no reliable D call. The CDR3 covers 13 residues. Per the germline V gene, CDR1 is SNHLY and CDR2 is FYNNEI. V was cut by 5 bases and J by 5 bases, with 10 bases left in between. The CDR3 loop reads CASSLQSYQPQHF. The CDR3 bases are TGTGCCAGCAGTTTACAGAGTTATCAGCCCCAGCATTTT.

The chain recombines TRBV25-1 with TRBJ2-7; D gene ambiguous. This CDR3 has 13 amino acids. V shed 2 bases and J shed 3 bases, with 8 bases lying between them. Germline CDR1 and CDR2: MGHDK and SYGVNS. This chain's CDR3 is CASSERGSYEQYF. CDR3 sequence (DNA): TGTGCCAGCAGTGAACGAGGCAGCTACGAGCAGTACTTC.

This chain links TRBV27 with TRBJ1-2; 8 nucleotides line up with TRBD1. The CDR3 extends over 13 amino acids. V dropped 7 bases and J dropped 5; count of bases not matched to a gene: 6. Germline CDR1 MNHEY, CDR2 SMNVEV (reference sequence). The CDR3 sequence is CASKDRERYGYTF. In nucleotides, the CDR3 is TGTGCCAGCAAGGACAGGGAGCGATATGGCTACACCTTC.

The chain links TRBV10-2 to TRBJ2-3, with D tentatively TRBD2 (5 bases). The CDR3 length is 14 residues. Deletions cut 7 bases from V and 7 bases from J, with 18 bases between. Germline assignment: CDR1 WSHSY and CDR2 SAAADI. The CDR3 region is CASMGTSRFNTQYF. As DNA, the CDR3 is TGCGCCAGCATGGGCACTAGTCGCTTTAATACGCAGTATTTT.

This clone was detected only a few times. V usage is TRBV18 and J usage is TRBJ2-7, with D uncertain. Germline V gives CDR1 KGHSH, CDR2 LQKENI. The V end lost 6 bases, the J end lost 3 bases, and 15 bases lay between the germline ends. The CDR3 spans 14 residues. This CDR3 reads CASSQGQPIYEQYF. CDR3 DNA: TGTGCCAGCTCCCAAGGGCAGCCTATCTACGAGCAGTACTTC.

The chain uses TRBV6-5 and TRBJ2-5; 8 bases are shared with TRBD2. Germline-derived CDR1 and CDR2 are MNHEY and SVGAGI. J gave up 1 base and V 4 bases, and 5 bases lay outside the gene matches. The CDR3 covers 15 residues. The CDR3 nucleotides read TGTGCCAGCAGTTCGTCAGCGGGGGTCCAAGAGACCCAGTACTTC. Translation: CASSSSAGVQETQYF.

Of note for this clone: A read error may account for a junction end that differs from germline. In DNA form, the CDR3 reads TGTGCTAGCAGCCTGGTCTCTGCCGGGACCTCGAACTATGGCTACACCTTC. It encodes CASSLVSAGTSNYGYTF. This chain links TRBV7-7 with TRBJ1-2, with D possibly matching TRBD1 (5 bases). The CDR3 loop spans 17 amino acids. Germline V gene sequence: CDR1 SSHAT, CDR2 FNYEAQ (reference sequence).

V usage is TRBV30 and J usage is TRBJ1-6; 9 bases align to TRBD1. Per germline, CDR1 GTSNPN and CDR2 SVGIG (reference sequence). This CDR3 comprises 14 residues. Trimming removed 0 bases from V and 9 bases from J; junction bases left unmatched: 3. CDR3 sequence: CAWSVWGQGSPLHF. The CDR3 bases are TGTGCCTGGAGTGTATGGGGACAGGGTTCACCCCTCCACTTT.

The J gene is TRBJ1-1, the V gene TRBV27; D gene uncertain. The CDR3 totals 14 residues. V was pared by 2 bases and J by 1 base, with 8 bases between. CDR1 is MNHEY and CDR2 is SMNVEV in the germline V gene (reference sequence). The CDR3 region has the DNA TGTGCCAGCAGTTTAGTCCCGTCGAACACTGAAGCTTTCTTT. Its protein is CASSLVPSNTEAFF.

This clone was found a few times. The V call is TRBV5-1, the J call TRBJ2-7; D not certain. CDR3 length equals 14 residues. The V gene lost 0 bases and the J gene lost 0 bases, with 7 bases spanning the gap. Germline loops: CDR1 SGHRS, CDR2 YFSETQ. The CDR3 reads CASSLGATSYEQYF. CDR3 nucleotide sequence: TGCGCCAGCAGCTTGGGGGCTACCTCCTACGAGCAGTACTTC.

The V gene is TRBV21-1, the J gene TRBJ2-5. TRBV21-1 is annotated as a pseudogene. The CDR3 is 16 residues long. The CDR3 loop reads CASSKVTPTSRETQYF. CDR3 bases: TGTGCCAGCAGCAAAGTCACTCCGACCAGTCGAGAGACCCAGTACTTC.

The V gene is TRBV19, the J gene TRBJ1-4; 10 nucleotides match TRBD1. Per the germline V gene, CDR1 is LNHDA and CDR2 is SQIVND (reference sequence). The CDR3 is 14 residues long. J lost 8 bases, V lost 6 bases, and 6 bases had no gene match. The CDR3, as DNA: TGTGCCAGTAGCCGACAGGGGGCGTTGGAAAAACTGTTTTTT. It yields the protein CASSRQGALEKLFF.